The present T cell receptor (beta chain) was sequenced within a study of T cells in Graves' hyperthyroidism and ophthalmopathy. Study-level information: The authors collected peripheral blood at initial diagnosis, before any treatment. Regarding the study as a whole: Model predictions of ophthalmopathy came a median about six months before onset.

V lost 2 bases and J lost 1, with 8 bases in between. Germline-derived CDR1 and CDR2 are DFQATT and SNEGSKA (reference sequence). The CDR3 has 13 residues. Regarding this clonotype: Its antigen remains unidentified.

Patients between 18 and 65 years old had hyperthyroidism, newly diagnosed and lasting under 2 months. Together with thyroid ultrasound, orbital computed tomography, serum thyroxine and TRAb, clinical symptoms were used for diagnoses. Researchers took RNA transcripts and amplified the TCR beta CDR3 regions from them. Primed by the HTBI set, a first-round RT-PCR was run on the TCR CDR3. TCRdb independently ran MiXCR on the multiplex PCR reads; one entry per CDR3 protein. The repertoire consists of 650,000 to 850,000 distinct CDR3 sequences, with over 15% occurring once and the leading ten covering around 17%.

This TCR was recovered from a woman between 45 and 60 years old with Graves' hyperthyroidism that later progressed to Graves' ophthalmopathy. V and J are TRBV20-1 and TRBJ1-1; D remains unclear. The source material was blood. CDR3 in DNA: TGCAGTGCTAGACTCAGACCGAACACTGAAGCTTTCTTT. It encodes CSARLRPNTEAFF.